The 27 T cell receptor beta chains given below trace back to one sample, sequenced in a study of T cell responses to AZD1222 COVID-19 vaccine. The table came from immunoSEQ multiplex PCR; TCRdb's copy has only in-frame clones and leaves some out. The table has roughly 110,000 clones, about 80% seen once. The sample was peripheral blood, taken on day 0 of AZD1222 vaccination. These receptors all come from an adult in good health.

The rearrangement links TRBV5-4 to TRBJ1-5; TRBD1 is a possible D gene (6 bases). This CDR3 has 14 residues. The germline V and J ends were trimmed by 0 bases and 6 bases, with 10 bases remaining between them. Germline lookup yields CDR1 SGHNT and CDR2 YYREEE (reference sequence). The DNA for the CDR3 is TGTGCCAGCAGCTTGGACAGGGAAGCTCAGCCCCAGCATTTT. Protein sequence: CASSLDREAQPQHF.

The rearrangement uses TRBV30 and TRBJ1-4, with TRBD1 matching over 7 bases. After removal of 7 bases from V and 4 bases from J, the junction contained 6 bases not matched to a gene. The CDR3 consists of 13 residues. The V gene's germline CDR1 is GTSNPN and CDR2 SVGIG (reference sequence). The CDR3 here is CASGTALNEKLFF. DNA for the CDR3: TGTGCCTCCGGGACAGCACTTAATGAAAAACTGTTTTTT. Supplemented by reference TRBV30 and TRBJ1-4, the full variable domain reads SQTIHQWPATLVQPVGSPLSLECTVEGTSNPNLYWYRQAAGRGLQLLFYSVGIGQISSEVPQNLSASRPQDRQFILSSKKLLLSDSGFYLCASGTALNEKLFFGSGTQLSVL.

The rearrangement joins TRBV7-2 to TRBJ2-7, with D uncertain. The CDR3 contains 14 residues. The germline V and J ends were trimmed by 1 base and 2 bases, with 9 bases remaining between them. CDR1 and CDR2 from the germline V gene are SGHTA and FQGNSA. The CDR3 sequence: CASSLVFQAYEQYF. CDR3 DNA sequence: TGTGCCAGCAGCTTAGTTTTTCAGGCCTACGAGCAGTACTTC.

In this sample, this clone turned up once. The J gene is TRBJ1-5, the V gene TRBV7-2; D remains ambiguous. This CDR3 spans 11 amino acids. Germline V gene sequence: CDR1 SGHTA, CDR2 FQGNSA. Trimming stripped 5 bases from V and 9 bases from J, with 8 bases between. The CDR3 protein is CASSTGGPQHF. CDR3 DNA: TGTGCCAGCAGCACCGGAGGGCCCCAGCATTTT.

The chain carries TRBV15 and TRBJ1-3; D is unresolved. Looked up from germline, CDR1 is LNHNV and CDR2 is YYDKDF (reference sequence). Trimming left V 4 bases short and J 0 bases short, with 13 bases between. CDR3 length: 16 amino acids. The DNA for the CDR3 is TGTGCCACCAGCACTTACGGGCCGGACTCTGGAAACACCATATATTTT. Amino acids: CATSTYGPDSGNTIYF.

This rearrangement joins TRBV7-9 to TRBJ2-5; D is unresolved. V lost 1 base, J lost 5 bases, and 11 bases lay in between. The germline CDR1 and CDR2 sequences are SEHNR and FQNEAQ (reference sequence). This CDR3 has 14 residues. CDR3 nucleotide sequence: TGTGCCAGCAGCTTAGGGGTCGGGTGGGAGACCCAGTACTTC. Translation: CASSLGVGWETQYF.

The V gene is TRBV4-3, the J gene TRBJ1-2, with D uncertain. Trimming left V 5 bases short and J 7 bases short, with 14 bases between. The germline V gene has CDR1 LGHNA and CDR2 YSLEER. The CDR3 has 13 amino acids. DNA of the CDR3: TGCGCCAGCAGCAACCGGGCCTCCGGTGGCTACACCTTC. Protein sequence: CASSNRASGGYTF.

The J gene is TRBJ1-5, the V gene TRBV19; no definite D call. The CDR3 has 14 amino acids. V was trimmed by 4 bases and J by 4 bases, leaving 11 bases between them. Germline V CDR1 and CDR2: LNHDA, SQIVND (reference sequence). Written as DNA, the CDR3 is TGTGCCAGTAGTAGGACCCGGGAAAATCAGCCCCAGCATTTT. This codes for CASSRTRENQPQHF.

The V call is TRBV2, the J call TRBJ2-1; 7 bases are a match to TRBD2. The J segment lost 10 bases and the V segment lost 6 bases, leaving 6 bases of the junction unmatched. This CDR3 is built from 12 residues. The germline CDR1 and CDR2 sequences are SNHLY and FYNNEI. The CDR3 here is CASSPGRGEQFF. The DNA of the CDR3 is TGTGCCAGCAGCCCTGGGCGGGGGGAGCAGTTCTTC. The full variable domain, rest sourced from reference TRBV2 and TRBJ2-1, is EPEVTQTPSHQVTQMGQEVILRCVPISNHLYFYWYRQILGQKVEFLVSFYNNEISEKSEIFDDQFSVERPDGSNFTLKIRSTKLEDSAMYFCASSPGRGEQFFGPGTRLTVL.

The CDR3: CASRAAGTGGYEQYF. CDR3 DNA: TGTGCCAGCAGAGCAGCCGGGACAGGGGGCTACGAGCAGTACTTC. The chain combines TRBV6-6 with TRBJ2-7, with TRBD1 identical over 11 bases. Trimming took 6 bases from V and 3 from J; bases not matched to a gene: 7. The CDR3 extends over 15 amino acids. CDR1 and CDR2 (germline): MNHNY, SVGAGI (reference sequence).

In the case of this clone: Within the sample, other DNA sequences also encode this same CDR3. This chain uses TRBV28 with TRBJ1-5, with D tentatively TRBD1 (5 bases). Germline V gives CDR1 MDHEN, CDR2 SYDVKM. This CDR3 is 13 amino acids long. Trimming removed 5 bases from V and 4 bases from J, with 9 bases in between. CDR3 sequence reads: CASSPGGNQPQHF. The CDR3 DNA reads as TGTGCCAGCAGTCCGGGGGGAAATCAGCCCCAGCATTTT.

This sequence joins TRBV18 and TRBJ2-7, with D possibly TRBD1 on 6 matching bases. Per germline, CDR1 KGHSH and CDR2 LQKENI. The V and J ends lost 8 bases and 0 bases respectively, with 8 bases between them. CDR3 length equals 12 residues. As DNA, the CDR3 is TGTGCCAGCGTGGACAGCTCCTACGAGCAGTACTTC. This encodes CASVDSSYEQYF.

V usage is TRBV7-6 and J usage is TRBJ2-3; D is uncertain. The V end lost 5 bases, the J end lost 1 base, and 16 bases lay between the germline ends. CDR3 length: 16 amino acids. Germline V gives CDR1 SGHVS, CDR2 FNYEAQ. This CDR3 is CASSIRPTRGTDTQYF. The CDR3 nucleotides are TGTGCCAGCAGCATTAGACCCACTCGAGGCACAGATACGCAGTATTTT.

The chain couples TRBV7-9 to TRBJ2-7; 7 bases line up with TRBD1. The CDR3 covers 15 residues. Germline loops: CDR1 SEHNR, CDR2 FQNEAQ (reference sequence). The ends lost 5 bases at V and 2 bases at J; junction bases unmatched: 9. The CDR3 protein is CASSPNRGYAYEQYF. The DNA for the CDR3 is TGTGCCAGCAGCCCCAACAGGGGATACGCCTACGAGCAGTACTTC.

This sequence joins TRBV12-3 or TRBV12-4 and TRBJ2-1; perhaps D is TRBD1 or TRBD2 (6 bases each). V lost 5 bases to trimming and J lost 9 bases, with 14 bases between them. The CDR3 spans 13 residues. CDR3 amino acids: CASSRGERGEQFF. For the CDR3, the DNA is TGTGCCAGCAGTAGGGGGGAGCGTGGTGAGCAGTTCTTC.

The rearrangement uses TRBV5-1 and TRBJ2-1; possible D gene TRBD2, 5 bases. This CDR3 is built from 15 residues. The germline V gene encodes CDR1 SGHRS and CDR2 YFSETQ. Trimming removed 0 bases from V and 1 base from J, with 8 bases in between. The CDR3 reads CASSLARTSYNEQFF. CDR3 in DNA: TGCGCCAGCAGCTTGGCCAGGACTTCCTACAATGAGCAGTTCTTC.

The chain joins TRBV5-8 to TRBJ2-4; D gene unclear. Germline lookup yields CDR1 SGHTS and CDR2 YDEGEE. The CDR3 sequence is 9 residues long. Trimming shortened V by 7 bases and J by 13 bases, and 9 bases separated the two germline ends. The CDR3 spells CASLGFQYF. CDR3 sequence (DNA): TGTGCCAGCCTAGGGTTCCAGTACTTC.

This clone was observed a few times. The chain's CDR3 is CASSQGPENTEAFF. The CDR3 region has the DNA TGTGCCAGCAGCCAAGGGCCGGAAAACACTGAAGCTTTCTTT. V and J are TRBV6-6 and TRBJ1-1; D unresolved. The length of the CDR3 is 14 residues. Trimming pared 6 bases from V and 2 bases from J, leaving 13 bases between. CDR1 and CDR2 (germline): MNHNY, SVGAGI (reference sequence).

V usage is TRBV18 and J usage is TRBJ1-1, with unresolved D. The V gene lost 6 bases and the J gene lost 3 bases, with 17 bases spanning the gap. The germline V gene encodes CDR1 KGHSH and CDR2 LQKENI. This CDR3 contains 15 residues. CDR3 sequence reads: CASSEATLGYTEAFF. The CDR3 nucleotides read TGTGCCAGCTCCGAAGCGACCCTTGGGTACACTGAAGCTTTCTTT. Full variable domain (rest looked up from reference TRBV18 and TRBJ1-1): NAGVMQNPRHLVRRRGQEARLRCSPMKGHSHVYWYRQLPEEGLKFMVYLQKENIIDESGMPKERFSAEFPKEGPSILRIQQVVRGDSAAYFCASSEATLGYTEAFFGQGTRLTVV.

V is TRBV5-8 and J is TRBJ1-2; D uncertain. CDR3 length: 15 amino acids. Germline V gene data show CDR1 as SGHTS and CDR2 as YDEGEE. Deletions cut 4 bases from V and 4 bases from J, with 17 bases between. This chain's CDR3 is CASSKGLGGGYGYTF. CDR3 coding DNA: TGTGCCAGCAGCAAAGGCCTGGGCGGAGGCTATGGCTACACCTTC.

This clone was seen more than once but under ten times. V gene TRBV19 combines with J gene TRBJ1-6, with 9 positions matching TRBD1. The CDR3 loop spans 15 amino acids. J lost 7 bases, V lost 4 bases, and 5 bases had no gene match. The germline V gene has CDR1 LNHDA and CDR2 SQIVND (reference sequence). CDR3 coding DNA: TGTGCCAGTAGTACTCCGGACAGGGGAAATTCACCCCTCCACTTT. Protein product: CASSTPDRGNSPLHF.

The chain is built from TRBV29-1 and TRBJ1-1; D is ambiguous. The CDR3 has 12 amino acids. V was trimmed by 7 bases and J by 0 bases, leaving 9 bases between them. Germline assignment: CDR1 SQVTM and CDR2 ANQGSEA. Written as DNA, the CDR3 is TGCAGCGCCTCGGTCCTGAACACTGAAGCTTTCTTT. As protein: CSASVLNTEAFF.

The chain employs TRBV28 and TRBJ2-2, with D hard to call. CDR3 length: 13 amino acids. V was trimmed by 1 base and J by 5 bases, leaving 5 bases between them. Germline V CDR1 and CDR2: MDHEN, SYDVKM. CDR3 region: CASSLFGTGELFF. In nucleotides, the CDR3 is TGTGCCAGCAGTTTATTCGGGACCGGGGAGCTGTTTTTT.

The chain joins TRBV5-1 to TRBJ1-6; D is perhaps TRBD1 (5 bases). This CDR3 has 17 residues. CDR1 and CDR2 from the germline V gene are SGHRS and YFSETQ. With 5 bases removed from V and 0 bases from J, the gap between germline ends came to 15 bases. The CDR3 DNA reads as TGCGCCAGCAGTCGGTCAGGGATGATCTCCTATAATTCACCCCTCCACTTT. Translating it yields CASSRSGMISYNSPLHF.

The chain carries TRBV2 and TRBJ2-7, with D perhaps TRBD2 (6 bases). The CDR3 covers 14 residues. V lost 4 bases and J 4 bases, leaving 14 bases between the germline ends. Germline CDR1 SNHLY, CDR2 FYNNEI. The DNA for the CDR3 is TGTGCCAGCAGTGTGGCGGGGTTGGGTTACGAGCAGTACTTC. Amino acids: CASSVAGLGYEQYF.

V gene TRBV15 combines with J gene TRBJ1-2, with unresolved D. Germline-derived CDR1 and CDR2 are LNHNV and YYDKDF (reference sequence). The CDR3 runs 13 residues. The ends were cut back, 0 bases at V and 9 bases at J, with 11 bases in the middle. The CDR3 sequence is CATSRDRRSSYTF. CDR3 bases: TGTGCCACCAGCAGAGATCGAAGGTCCAGCTACACCTTC.

The CDR3 loop reads CASSLALSTEKETQYF. The CDR3, as DNA: TGCGCCAGCAGCTTGGCCTTGAGTACAGAGAAAGAGACCCAGTACTTC. The rearrangement links TRBV5-1 to TRBJ2-5; D is unclear. There are 16 residues in the CDR3. V gave up 0 bases and J gave up 3 bases, with 15 bases separating them. Looked up from germline, CDR1 is SGHRS and CDR2 is YFSETQ.